These 8 T cell receptor beta chains share one sample of origin, sequenced in a study of T cell responses to AZD1222 COVID-19 vaccine. Using immunoSEQ multiplex PCR, the repertoire was profiled, and TCRdb retains in-frame clones only, with some absent. The sample carries 160,000 or so clones, approximately 89% recorded once. The input for sequencing was peripheral blood, taken on day 0 of AZD1222 vaccination. Source of these receptors: an adult in good health.

V gene TRBV7-2 combines with J gene TRBJ1-5; no clear D. The germline V gene has CDR1 SGHTA and CDR2 FQGNSA. Trimming took off 1 base at V and 2 bases at J, with 12 bases between the two ends. The CDR3 is 16 amino acids. The chain's CDR3 is CASSLEAEGGNQPQHF. In DNA, the CDR3 is TGTGCCAGCAGCTTAGAGGCGGAGGGAGGCAATCAGCCCCAGCATTTT.

This clone was picked up one time. The chain is built from TRBV6-2 or TRBV6-3 and TRBJ1-2, with 7 nucleotides matching TRBD1. V gave up 6 bases and J gave up 7 bases; unmatched junction bases: 5. The CDR3 spans 12 residues. Germline loops: CDR1 MNHEY, CDR2 SVGEGT. The CDR3 sequence: CASSPGQRGYTF. CDR3 in DNA: TGTGCCAGCAGCCCGGGACAGCGTGGCTACACCTTC.

The chain recombines TRBV11-3 with TRBJ2-1; 13 nucleotides line up with TRBD2. The CDR3 runs 15 residues. V was clipped by 3 bases and J by 9 bases; unmatched bases: 5. Germline lookup yields CDR1 SGHNT and CDR2 YENEEA. CDR3 DNA sequence: TGTGCCAGCAGCTTCGGGACTAGCGGGAAAGTTGAGCAGTTCTTC. Translation gives CASSFGTSGKVEQFF.

This sequence joins TRBV6-1 and TRBJ1-5, with 9 bases matching TRBD1. The CDR3 sequence is 15 residues long. From germline, CDR1 is MNHNS and CDR2 SASEGT. The V gene end was trimmed by 1 base and the J gene end by 7 bases; junction bases not matched to a gene: 5. The CDR3 DNA reads as TGTGCCAGCAGTGAAGGGACAGGGGTGAGGCAGCCCCAGCATTTT. It encodes CASSEGTGVRQPQHF.

J is TRBJ1-2 and V is TRBV7-2; D is uncertain. The V gene lost 5 bases and the J gene lost 4 bases, with 20 bases spanning the gap. Germline V gives CDR1 SGHTA, CDR2 FQGNSA. The CDR3 is made up of 16 amino acids. CDR3 residues: CASSPGPPNGLYGYTF. The CDR3, as DNA: TGTGCCAGCAGCCCCGGGCCTCCGAACGGGCTCTATGGCTACACCTTC.

The rearrangement uses TRBV7-3 and TRBJ2-1; 8 positions match TRBD1. Germline V lookup: CDR1 SGHTA, CDR2 FQGTGA. The CDR3 extends over 15 amino acids. Unmatched junction bases numbered 2, after V lost 2 bases and J lost 2 bases. CDR3 in DNA: TGTGCCAGCAGCTTAGCAGGGGGCGCCTACAATGAGCAGTTCTTC. It translates to CASSLAGGAYNEQFF.

This rearrangement joins TRBV10-3 to TRBJ1-1; 8 bases are a match to TRBD1. J was trimmed by 3 bases and V by 8 bases; bases with no gene match: 5. CDR3 length: 13 residues. Germline lookup yields CDR1 ENHRY and CDR2 SYGVKD. The CDR3 reads CAIAGGAYTEAFF. The DNA of the CDR3 is TGTGCCATCGCAGGGGGCGCTTACACTGAAGCTTTCTTT.

The rearrangement uses TRBV30 and TRBJ2-5; no firm D call. This CDR3 is 13 amino acids long. The V and J ends lost 0 bases and 1 base respectively, with 6 bases between them. Germline CDR1 GTSNPN, CDR2 SVGIG (reference sequence). In DNA, the CDR3 is TGTGCCTGGAGTGTGGCTATCCAAGAGACCCAGTACTTC. Protein: CAWSVAIQETQYF.